The 18 T cell receptor beta chains presented below share a single source sample, sequenced in a study of blood T cell repertoires in COVID-19. TCRdb's table, derived via immunoSEQ multiplex PCR, lists solely in-frame clones and lacks some. This repertoire shows some 320,000 clones, roughly 91% found once; its top ten account for approximately 12%. Sequencing was performed on peripheral blood. These receptors came from a woman aged 25-40 years with COVID-19, enrolled during active disease.

This chain links TRBV4-1 with TRBJ2-1, with D maybe TRBD2 (5 bases). Germline loops: CDR1 MGHRA, CDR2 YSYEKL. The V end lost 1 base, the J end lost 2 bases, and 9 bases lay between the germline ends. The CDR3 is 15 residues long. For the CDR3, the DNA is TGCGCCAGCAGCCAAGTTCCGGGAACCTACAATGAGCAGTTCTTC. Its protein is CASSQVPGTYNEQFF.

The rearrangement uses TRBV6-5 and TRBJ1-1, with D possibly TRBD1 on 5 matching bases. Trimming removed 0 bases from V and 0 bases from J, with 8 bases in between. CDR1 is MNHEY, CDR2 SVGAGI, per germline. There are 15 residues in the CDR3. The chain's CDR3 is CASSYSTGVNTEAFF. The CDR3 DNA reads TGTGCCAGCAGTTACTCCACGGGGGTGAACACTGAAGCTTTCTTT.

The chain has TRBV2 and TRBJ2-7; 8 bases are shared with TRBD1. Germline loops: CDR1 SNHLY, CDR2 FYNNEI. Trimming at V came to 5 bases and at J to 3 bases, leaving 9 bases not matched to a gene. The CDR3 totals 15 residues. CDR3 in DNA: TGTGCCAGCAGTTATAGACAGGGGATGAACTACGAGCAGTACTTC. Translation gives CASSYRQGMNYEQYF.

This sequence joins TRBV5-6 and TRBJ1-6; a possible D gene is TRBD1 (6 bases). This CDR3 contains 13 residues. The germline V gene encodes CDR1 SGHDT and CDR2 YYEEEE. Trimming shortened V by 0 bases and J by 12 bases, and 10 bases separated the two germline ends. This chain's CDR3 is CASSLGTGKPLHF. In DNA, the CDR3 is TGTGCCAGCAGCTTGGGAACAGGGAAACCCCTCCACTTT.

This chain connects TRBV11-2 to TRBJ2-1; 11 positions match TRBD1. V lost 5 bases to trimming and J lost 4 bases; unmatched junction nucleotides: 13. Germline-derived CDR1 and CDR2 are SGHAT and FQNNGV. The CDR3 covers 18 residues. CDR3 sequence (DNA): TGTGCCAGCAGCCTTCGGCAGCGGACAGGGGGCCTTTACAATGAGCAGTTCTTC. Translating gives CASSLRQRTGGLYNEQFF.

The V gene is TRBV3-1 (or the pseudogene TRBV3-2), the J gene TRBJ1-1, with TRBD1 identical over 9 bases. V lost 10 bases to trimming and J lost 3 bases; unmatched junction nucleotides: 3. The CDR3 is made up of 12 amino acids. Germline lookup yields CDR1 LGHDT and CDR2 YNNKEL (reference sequence). The CDR3 nucleotides read TGTGCCACCAGGACAGGGGACACTGAAGCTTTCTTT. Residues: CATRTGDTEAFF.

The chain recombines TRBV5-4 with TRBJ2-7, with 8 bases aligning to TRBD1. With V trimmed by 4 bases and J by 4 bases, 10 bases remained unmatched. The CDR3 has 15 amino acids. Germline lookup yields CDR1 SGHNT and CDR2 YYREEE (reference sequence). The CDR3 here is CASSHGQGSRYEQYF. The CDR3 DNA is TGTGCCAGCAGCCACGGACAGGGAAGTCGTTACGAGCAGTACTTC.

This chain uses TRBV7-8 with TRBJ2-7; tentatively, D is TRBD2 (5 bases). Trimming took off 1 base at V and 2 bases at J, with 12 bases between the two ends. This CDR3 spans 15 amino acids. Germline CDR1 reads SGHVS; CDR2 reads FQNEAQ. The CDR3 DNA follows: TGTGCCAGCAGCTTAGTGGGCAGCGGTCCCTACGAGCAGTACTTC. Its protein product is CASSLVGSGPYEQYF.

V and J are TRBV27 and TRBJ2-3; TRBD1 might be the D (5 bases). Germline CDR1 is MNHEY and CDR2 is SMNVEV (reference sequence). The CDR3 contains 14 residues. Trimming left V 3 bases short and J 5 bases short, with 12 bases between. This CDR3 reads CASSFLNRKDTQYF. CDR3 nucleotides: TGTGCCAGCAGTTTCCTTAACAGGAAAGATACGCAGTATTTT.

The chain recombines TRBV2 with TRBJ2-7; 7 positions agree with TRBD1. CDR1 and CDR2 (germline): SNHLY, FYNNEI. The CDR3 covers 12 residues. Germline trimming cut 7 bases from V and 2 bases from J; bases unmatched to any gene: 2. Here the CDR3 DNA reads TGTGCCAGCACCGGGACAGCCTACGAGCAGTACTTC. Its translation: CASTGTAYEQYF. The full variable domain, completed using reference TRBV2 and TRBJ2-7, is EPEVTQTPSHQVTQMGQEVILRCVPISNHLYFYWYRQILGQKVEFLVSFYNNEISEKSEIFDDQFSVERPDGSNFTLKIRSTKLEDSAMYFCASTGTAYEQYFGPGTRLTVT.

This clone was picked up one time. The chain links TRBV6-5 to TRBJ1-6, with 7 nucleotides matching TRBD1. The CDR3 totals 15 residues. Trimming cost V 8 bases and J 8 bases; bases outside gene matches: 12. Germline CDR1 MNHEY, CDR2 SVGAGI. As DNA, the CDR3 is TGTGCCAGCCCAGGGGGTCTGCGAATGGATTCACCCCTCCACTTT. Protein: CASPGGLRMDSPLHF.

CDR3 nucleotides: TGTGCCAGCAGCCAAGATCCGGGTTTGGGCTCCTACGAGCAGTACTTC. Amino acid sequence: CASSQDPGLGSYEQYF. The chain employs TRBV4-2 and TRBJ2-7; D not certain. Trimming took off 0 bases at V and 0 bases at J, with 12 bases between the two ends. This CDR3 has 16 amino acids. Germline V gene lookup returns CDR1 LGHNA and CDR2 YNFKEQ.

The V and J genes are TRBV5-4 and TRBJ2-1; a possible D gene is TRBD1 (5 bases). This CDR3 has 15 amino acids. Germline V CDR1 and CDR2: SGHNT, YYREEE (reference sequence). With 6 bases removed from V and 7 bases from J, the gap between germline ends came to 20 bases. The CDR3 protein is CASKVGQGDRNEQFF. The CDR3 DNA sequence: TGTGCCAGCAAGGTCGGGCAGGGTGATCGAAATGAGCAGTTCTTC.

This chain connects TRBV12-3 or TRBV12-4 to TRBJ1-5, with no clear D. Trimming left V 3 bases short and J 7 bases short, with 10 bases between. The CDR3 extends over 13 amino acids. CDR3 nucleotides: TGTGCCAGCAGTTTGAGGGTGGGGCAGCCCCAGCATTTT. It is translated as CASSLRVGQPQHF.

This clone was seen a single time. This chain connects TRBV28 to TRBJ1-6, with TRBD1 identical over 7 bases. The V gene end was trimmed by 5 bases and the J gene end by 7 bases; junction bases not matched to a gene: 8. Per the germline V gene, CDR1 is MDHEN and CDR2 is SYDVKM. CDR3 length equals 15 residues. The CDR3 sequence: CASSGAGTANSPLHF. The DNA for the CDR3 is TGTGCCAGCAGTGGAGCCGGGACAGCCAATTCACCCCTCCACTTT.

V is TRBV28 and J is TRBJ1-6; D ambiguous. This CDR3 is built from 13 residues. The germline V and J ends were trimmed by 7 bases and 13 bases, with 17 bases remaining between them. Germline-derived CDR1 and CDR2 are MDHEN and SYDVKM. The CDR3 reads CASIGPEDRPLHF. CDR3 DNA: TGTGCCAGCATAGGGCCGGAGGACCGGCCCCTCCACTTT.

This clone was seen a few times. The chain joins TRBV6-6 to TRBJ2-7; 10 nucleotides match TRBD2. V dropped 7 bases and J dropped 5; count of bases not matched to a gene: 8. CDR1 is MNHNY and CDR2 is SVGAGI in the germline V gene (reference sequence). The CDR3 extends over 14 amino acids. The CDR3 reads CASTTSGAGDEQYF. The CDR3 region has the DNA TGTGCCAGCACCACTAGCGGGGCGGGAGACGAGCAGTACTTC.

V usage is TRBV10-1 and J usage is TRBJ2-2, with D perhaps TRBD2 (5 bases). V gave up 0 bases and J gave up 3 bases, with 5 bases separating them. The CDR3 consists of 14 residues. Germline V gene sequence: CDR1 WNHNN, CDR2 SYGVQD (reference sequence). CDR3: CASSESRDTGELFF. In DNA, the CDR3 is TGCGCCAGCAGTGAGTCGAGGGACACCGGGGAGCTGTTTTTT.